The source of this T cell receptor beta chain is a study of Ad26.COV2.S vaccination and SARS-CoV-2 variants. Described treatment: around 19 received Ad26.COV2.S at low or high dose, single or two shots; 5 received placebo; per-sample allocation not given. Repertoires come from day 63 after the first vaccine or placebo injection. This clone was counted a single time. The protocol was immunoSEQ multiplex PCR, while the TCRdb copy is restricted to in-frame clones and leaves out a portion. The data contain 510,000 or so clones, roughly 89% of them singletons. The sequencing used peripheral blood, collected in a trial of Ad26.COV2.S vaccine versus placebo. This clonotype was sampled from a person between 18 and 65 years old who received the Ad26.COV2.S COVID-19 vaccine or a placebo.

The CDR3 nucleotides are TGTGCCAGCAGTCTCGACACCCTCGTTTGGGAGCAGTACTTC. Its translation: CASSLDTLVWEQYF. The genes are TRBV6-5 and TRBJ2-7; D is unclear. The CDR3 covers 14 residues. The germline V gene encodes CDR1 MNHEY and CDR2 SVGAGI. The V end was cut by 5 bases, the J end by 7 bases, with 18 bases between.